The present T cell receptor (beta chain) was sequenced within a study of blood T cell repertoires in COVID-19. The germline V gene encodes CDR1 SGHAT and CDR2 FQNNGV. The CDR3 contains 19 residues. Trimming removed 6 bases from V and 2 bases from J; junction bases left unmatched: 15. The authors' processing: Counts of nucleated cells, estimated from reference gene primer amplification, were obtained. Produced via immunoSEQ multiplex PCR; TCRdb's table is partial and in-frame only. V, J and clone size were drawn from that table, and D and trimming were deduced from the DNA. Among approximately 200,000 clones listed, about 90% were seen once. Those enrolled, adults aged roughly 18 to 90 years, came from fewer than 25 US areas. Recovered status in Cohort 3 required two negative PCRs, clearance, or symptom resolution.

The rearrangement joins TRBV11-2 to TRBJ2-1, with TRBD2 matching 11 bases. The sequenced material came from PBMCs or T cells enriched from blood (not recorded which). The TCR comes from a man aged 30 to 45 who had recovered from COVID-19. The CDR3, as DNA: TGTGCCAGCAGTTCCCCGGTGGGGGTAGCGGGAGGGCCCTACAATGAGCAGTTCTTC. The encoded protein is CASSSPVGVAGGPYNEQFF.